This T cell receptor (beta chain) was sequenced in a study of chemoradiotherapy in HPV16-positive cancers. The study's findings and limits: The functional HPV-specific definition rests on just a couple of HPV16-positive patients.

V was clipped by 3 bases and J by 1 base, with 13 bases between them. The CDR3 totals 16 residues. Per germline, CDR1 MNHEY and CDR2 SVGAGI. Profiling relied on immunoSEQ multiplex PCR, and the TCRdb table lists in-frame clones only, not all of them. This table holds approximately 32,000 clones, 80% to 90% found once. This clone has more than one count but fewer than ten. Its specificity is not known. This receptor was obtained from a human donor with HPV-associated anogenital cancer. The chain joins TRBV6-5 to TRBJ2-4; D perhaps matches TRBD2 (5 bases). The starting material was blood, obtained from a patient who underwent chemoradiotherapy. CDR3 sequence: CASSYALSGAKNIQYF. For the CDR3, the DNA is TGTGCCAGCAGTTATGCCCTCTCGGGGGCCAAAAACATTCAGTACTTC.